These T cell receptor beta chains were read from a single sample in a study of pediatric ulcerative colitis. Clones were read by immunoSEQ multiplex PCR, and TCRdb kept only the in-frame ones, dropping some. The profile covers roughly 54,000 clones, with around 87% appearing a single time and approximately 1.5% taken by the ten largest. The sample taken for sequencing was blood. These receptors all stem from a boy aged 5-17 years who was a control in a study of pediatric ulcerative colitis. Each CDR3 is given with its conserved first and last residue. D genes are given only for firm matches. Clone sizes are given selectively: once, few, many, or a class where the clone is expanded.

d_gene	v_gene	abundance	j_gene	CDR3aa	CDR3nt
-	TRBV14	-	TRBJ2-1	CASSPFLRDEQFF	TGTGCCAGCAGCCCCTTTTTAAGGGATGAGCAGTTCTTC
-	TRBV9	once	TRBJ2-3	CASSPSTGTDTQYF	TGTGCCAGCAGCCCCTCTACCGGCACAGATACGCAGTATTTT
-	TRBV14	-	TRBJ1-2	CASSQDRKRNRWNYGYTF	TGTGCCAGCAGCCAAGATCGAAAACGGAACCGATGGAACTATGGCTACACCTTC
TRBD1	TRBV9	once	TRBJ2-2	CASSRQGAGELFF	TGTGCCAGCAGCCGCCAGGGGGCCGGGGAGCTGTTTTTT
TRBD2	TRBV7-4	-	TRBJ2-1	CASSLVTLAGPYNEQFF	TGTGCCAGCAGCTTAGTGACCCTAGCGGGCCCCTACAATGAGCAGTTCTTC
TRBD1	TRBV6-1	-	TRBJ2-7	CASSQGGLGAYEQYF	TGTGCCAGCAGTCAAGGGGGCTTGGGCGCCTACGAGCAGTACTTC
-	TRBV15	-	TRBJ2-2	CATSRTQRWGTGELFF	TGTGCCACCAGCAGAACACAGAGGTGGGGAACCGGGGAGCTGTTTTTT
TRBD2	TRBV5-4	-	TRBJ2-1	CASSLGRWRERSNEQFF	TGTGCCAGCAGCTTGGGGCGTTGGCGGGAGCGGTCCAATGAGCAGTTCTTC
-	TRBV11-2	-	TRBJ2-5	CASSLESGLASNF	TGTGCCAGCAGCTTAGAATCGGGGCTTGCGTCGAACTTC
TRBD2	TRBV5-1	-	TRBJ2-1	CASSYSLAGGSYEQFF	TGCGCCAGCAGCTACTCCCTAGCGGGAGGCTCTTATGAGCAGTTCTTC
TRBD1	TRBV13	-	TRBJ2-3	CASSFGQGARTDTQYF	TGTGCCAGCAGCTTCGGCCAGGGGGCGCGGACAGATACGCAGTATTTT
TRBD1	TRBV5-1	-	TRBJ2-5	CASSSGTGGETQYF	TGCGCCAGCAGCTCCGGGACAGGGGGGGAGACCCAGTACTTC
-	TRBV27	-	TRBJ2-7	CASSHLSGYSYEQYF	TGTGCCAGCAGCCACCTATCGGGGTACTCCTACGAGCAGTACTTC